The 15 T cell receptor beta chains listed next were all sequenced from one sample in a study of neurological immune-mediated disorders. TCRdb reanalysed the 5' RACE reads using MiXCR and keeps one entry per CDR3 protein. The sample lists about 44,000 distinct CDR3 sequences; about a fifth were seen once. Time point defined: technical triplicate 3. Sequencing was done on a sample of PBMCs. These receptor sequences come from a man aged 60 to 69 with HTLV-1-associated myelopathy (HAM/TSP).

Ten or more counts support this clonotype. The chain has TRBV5-4 and TRBJ2-7, with 12 nucleotides matching TRBD2. The J segment lost 2 bases and the V segment lost 4 bases, leaving 7 bases of the junction unmatched. The length of the CDR3 is 16 residues. Germline V gives CDR1 SGHNT, CDR2 YYREEE (reference sequence). The CDR3 sequence is CASSNSGLAGTYEQYF. CDR3 coding DNA: TGTGCCAGCAGCAATTCCGGACTAGCGGGAACCTACGAGCAGTACTTC.

V is TRBV5-1 and J is TRBJ1-6; 7 bases line up with TRBD1. The ends lost 4 bases at V and 5 bases at J; junction bases unmatched: 3. Germline-derived CDR1 and CDR2 are SGHRS and YFSETQ. The CDR3 covers 14 residues. The CDR3 DNA sequence: TGCGCCAGCAGCCACGGGACAGATAATTCACCCCTCCACTTT. It specifies CASSHGTDNSPLHF.

This clonotype came up many times. This sequence joins TRBV29-1 and TRBJ1-1; D might be TRBD1 (6 bases). This CDR3 is built from 14 residues. CDR1 SQVTM and CDR2 ANQGSEA come from the germline V gene. V gave up 1 base and J gave up 4 bases, with 13 bases separating them. The CDR3 here is CSVEGETGRTEAFF. CDR3 DNA: TGCAGCGTTGAAGGGGAGACAGGACGCACTGAAGCTTTCTTT.

This clonotype is deemed medium-sized. The chain combines TRBV5-8 with TRBJ2-5; D not certain. The V gene lost 1 base and the J gene lost 5 bases, with 9 bases spanning the gap. The CDR3 length is 13 residues. Germline V gene sequence: CDR1 SGHTS, CDR2 YDEGEE. The CDR3 spells CASSLHVGETQYF. The CDR3 DNA is TGTGCCAGCAGCTTGCACGTCGGGGAGACCCAGTACTTC. Drawing the rest from reference TRBV5-8 and TRBJ2-5, the complete variable domain is EAGVTQSPTHLIKTRGQQATLRCSPISGHTSVYWYQQALGLGLQFLLWYDEGEERNRGNFPPRFSGRQFPNYSSELNVNALELEDSALYLCASSLHVGETQYFGPGTRLLVL.

This clonotype was observed at least ten times. CDR3 bases: TGTGCCAGCAGCCCTCGGGCGGGGGGAGGCACTGAAGCTTTCTTT. Its translation is CASSPRAGGGTEAFF. The genes are TRBV9 and TRBJ1-1, with D tentatively TRBD1 (5 bases). V gave up 4 bases and J gave up 4 bases, with 17 bases separating them. CDR1 is SGDLS, CDR2 YYNGEE, per germline. CDR3 length equals 15 residues.

This clonotype was observed many times. The CDR3 nucleotides read TGCGCCAGCAGCTTGAGGGCTAGCGGGAGTCCAGATACGCAGTATTTT. This translates into CASSLRASGSPDTQYF. V and J are TRBV5-1 and TRBJ2-3, with 10 bases fitting TRBD2. The length of the CDR3 is 16 residues. J gave up 4 bases and V 1 base, and 6 bases lay outside the gene matches. CDR1 is SGHRS, CDR2 YFSETQ, per germline.

Note on this clonotype: A much larger clone differs from this one at a single base, so this may be a read error. The chain joins TRBV12-3 or TRBV12-4 to TRBJ2-7; D might be TRBD2 (5 bases). CDR3 length equals 14 residues. V lost 6 bases to trimming and J lost 1 base, with 13 bases between them. For the CDR3, the DNA is TGTGCCAGCAGGGCCGGGGTCAGATCCTACGAGCAGTACTTC. Translation gives CASRAGVRSYEQYF.

This clonotype was detected many times. The chain joins TRBV6-5 to TRBJ2-1; 9 nucleotides agree with TRBD2. The CDR3 consists of 17 residues. Germline trimming cut 0 bases from V and 3 bases from J; bases unmatched to any gene: 6. Germline lookup yields CDR1 MNHEY and CDR2 SVGAGI. The CDR3 DNA reads TGTGCCAGCAGTTACTCACCCTCTAGCGGGATCTACAATGAGCAGTTCTTC. It specifies CASSYSPSSGIYNEQFF.

This clonotype was counted ten times or more. V and J are TRBV14 and TRBJ2-2; D gene uncertain. The CDR3 length is 17 residues. Germline V CDR1 and CDR2: SGHDN, FVKESK. V gave up 0 bases and J gave up 4 bases, with 15 bases separating them. The CDR3 loop is CASSQDRPIYGTGELFF. The CDR3, as DNA: TGTGCCAGCAGCCAAGACCGCCCGATATATGGCACCGGGGAGCTGTTTTTT. The entire variable domain, with the rest obtained from reference TRBV14 and TRBJ2-2, is as follows: EAGVTQFPSHSVIEKGQTVTLRCDPISGHDNLYWYRRVMGKEIKFLLHFVKESKQDESGMPNNRFLAERTGGTYSTLKVQPAELEDSGVYFCASSQDRPIYGTGELFFGEGSRLTVL.

This clonotype was recorded many times. This chain joins TRBV2 and TRBJ1-5, with 9 bases fitting TRBD1. The CDR3 runs to 15 residues. Trimming cost V 6 bases and J 6 bases; bases outside gene matches: 9. CDR1 and CDR2 (germline): SNHLY, FYNNEI. The CDR3 loop is CASSPQGAAGQPQHF. Here the CDR3 DNA reads TGTGCCAGCAGCCCACAGGGGGCTGCCGGTCAGCCCCAGCATTTT.

This clonotype has a count of ten or more. The chain carries TRBV6-2 or TRBV6-3 and TRBJ2-2; 9 bases align to TRBD1. The length of the CDR3 is 15 residues. The V segment lost 6 bases and the J segment 5 bases; nucleotides outside the gene matches: 7. Germline loops: CDR1 MNHEY, CDR2 SVGEGT. The CDR3 region is CASSQQGAGTGELFF. CDR3 DNA: TGTGCCAGCAGCCAACAGGGGGCTGGAACCGGGGAGCTGTTTTTT.

Many counts were recorded for this clonotype. This rearrangement joins TRBV12-3 or TRBV12-4 to TRBJ1-1; 7 bases match TRBD1. The CDR3 totals 15 residues. Germline trimming cut 7 bases from V and 1 base from J; bases unmatched to any gene: 9. The CDR3 DNA reads TGTGCCAGCAAAATTACCGACAGGGAGAACACTGAAGCTTTCTTT. Protein sequence: CASKITDRENTEAFF.

This clonotype was detected many times. This chain links TRBV29-1 with TRBJ2-1, with 7 bases aligning to TRBD2. CDR3 length equals 13 residues. The junction had 4 bases not matched to a gene; V was cut back by 5 bases and J by 3 bases. Germline-derived CDR1 and CDR2 are SQVTM and ANQGSEA. This CDR3 reads CSVKRGLYNEQFF. In DNA, the CDR3 is TGCAGCGTTAAGCGGGGCCTCTACAATGAGCAGTTCTTC.

This clonotype was seen many times. V gene TRBV9 combines with J gene TRBJ2-7, with 7 bases that match TRBD2. With V trimmed by 0 bases and J by 6 bases, 6 bases remained unmatched. Germline V lookup: CDR1 SGDLS, CDR2 YYNGEE. The CDR3 extends over 14 amino acids. The DNA of the CDR3 is TGTGCCAGCAGCGTAGAACCGGGGGGAGGCGAGCAGTACTTC. Amino acid sequence: CASSVEPGGGEQYF.

This clonotype occurred many times. The V call is TRBV5-1, the J call TRBJ2-7, with TRBD2 identical over 11 bases. With V trimmed by 6 bases and J by 5 bases, 10 bases remained unmatched. This CDR3 is 15 amino acids long. CDR1 is SGHRS, CDR2 YFSETQ, per germline. The CDR3 is CASTISGRAVDEQYF. As DNA, the CDR3 is TGCGCCAGCACCATTAGCGGGAGGGCCGTGGACGAGCAGTACTTC.